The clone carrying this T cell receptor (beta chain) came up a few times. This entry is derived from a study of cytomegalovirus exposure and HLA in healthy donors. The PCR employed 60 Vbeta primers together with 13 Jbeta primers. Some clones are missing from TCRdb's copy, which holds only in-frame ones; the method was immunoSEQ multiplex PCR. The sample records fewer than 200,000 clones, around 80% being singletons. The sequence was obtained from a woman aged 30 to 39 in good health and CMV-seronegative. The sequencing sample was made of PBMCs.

The CDR3 spells CASRRGGRTDTQYF. The CDR3 DNA sequence: TGTGCCAGCCGACGGGGGGGCAGGACAGATACGCAGTATTTT. The chain joins TRBV6-1 to TRBJ2-3; 8 nucleotides line up with TRBD2. Germline V CDR1 and CDR2: MNHNS, SASEGT. The CDR3 is made up of 14 amino acids. V shed 8 bases and J 3 bases; nucleotides not matched to a gene: 7.